This TCR beta chain was captured by sequencing in a study of patients and donors after allogeneic stem cell transplantation. From the RT-PCR reads, TCRdb called clonotypes with MiXCR, one entry per CDR3 protein. The table lists more than 150,000 distinct CDR3 sequences, 24% of them singletons. This clonotype was observed a handful of times. This TCR derives from a human donor who was either an allogeneic HSCT recipient or a stem cell or donor lymphocyte infusion donor (not recorded which). It is not recorded whose cells these are; they may come from a transplant donor. The source material was blood, either unsorted or a sorted T cell fraction (not recorded which).

The CDR3 DNA reads TGTGCCAGCAGTTTACGTGGGATCTCTGGAAACACCATATATTTT. This sequence encodes CASSLRGISGNTIYF. The chain recombines TRBV27 with TRBJ1-3; D unclear. This CDR3 comprises 15 residues. CDR1 is MNHEY and CDR2 is SMNVEV in the germline V gene (reference sequence). The germline V and J ends were trimmed by 2 bases and 0 bases, with 8 bases remaining between them.